This passage covers 2 T cell receptor beta chains from one sample sequenced in a study of T cells in Graves' hyperthyroidism and ophthalmopathy. Researchers took RNA transcripts and amplified the TCR beta CDR3 regions from them. A first-round RT-PCR of the TCR CDR3 used the HTBI primer set. TCRdb itself ran the multiplex PCR reads through MiXCR, one entry per CDR3 protein. Here the sample spans 650,000 to 750,000 distinct CDR3 sequences, less than 15% being singletons. Specimen: blood. These receptors came from a woman between 18 and 30 years old with Graves' hyperthyroidism.

This chain links TRBV20-1 with TRBJ2-2; TRBD2 agrees at 7 bases. CDR3 size: 14 residues. After removal of 6 bases from V and 0 bases from J, the junction contained 4 bases not matched to a gene. Germline V gene sequence: CDR1 DFQATT, CDR2 SNEGSKA (reference sequence). DNA of the CDR3: TGCAGTGCGCAGCGGGGTCCGAACACCGGGGAGCTGTTTTTT. As protein: CSAQRGPNTGELFF.

This clonotype appeared many times. The DNA for the CDR3 is TGTGCCAGCAGTTACAGTGTCCTCAGGGGTCGATCTAACTATGGCTACACCTTC. This encodes CASSYSVLRGRSNYGYTF. The chain recombines TRBV6-5 with TRBJ1-2, with D tentatively TRBD1 (6 bases). The ends were cut back, 2 bases at V and 0 bases at J, with 19 bases in the middle. CDR1 and CDR2 from the germline V gene are MNHEY and SVGAGI. This CDR3 has 18 amino acids.